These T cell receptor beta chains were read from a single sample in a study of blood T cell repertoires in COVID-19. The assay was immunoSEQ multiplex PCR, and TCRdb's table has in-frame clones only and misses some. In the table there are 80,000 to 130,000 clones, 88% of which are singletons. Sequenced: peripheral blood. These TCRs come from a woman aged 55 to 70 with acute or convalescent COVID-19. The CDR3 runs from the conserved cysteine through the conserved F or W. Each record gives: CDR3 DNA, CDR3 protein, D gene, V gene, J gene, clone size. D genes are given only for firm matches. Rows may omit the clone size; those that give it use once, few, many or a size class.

CDR3 DNA: TGCGCCAGCAGCTTAGCTGCCGCGGGAGGAGGCACCGGGGAGCTGTTTTTT; CDR3 protein: CASSLAAAGGGTGELFF; D gene: TRBD2; V gene: TRBV5-1; J gene: TRBJ2-2; clone size: .
CDR3 DNA: TGTGCCACCAGTGGCGGGGGTGACTATGGCTACACCTTC; CDR3 protein: CATSGGGDYGYTF; D gene: .; V gene: TRBV24-1; J gene: TRBJ1-2; clone size: .
CDR3 DNA: TGTGCCAGCAGTTTAGCAACCCAAAGGACAGGGGATGGCTACACCTTC; CDR3 protein: CASSLATQRTGDGYTF; D gene: TRBD1; V gene: TRBV28; J gene: TRBJ1-2; clone size: .
CDR3 DNA: TGTGCCAGCAGCCAGAATGAAAAACTGTTTTTT; CDR3 protein: CASSQNEKLFF; D gene: .; V gene: TRBV7-9; J gene: TRBJ1-4; clone size: .
CDR3 DNA: TGTGCCAGCAGGGTTACAGGGGGGACTGAAGCTTTCTTT; CDR3 protein: CASRVTGGTEAFF; D gene: TRBD1; V gene: TRBV28; J gene: TRBJ1-1; clone size: few
CDR3 DNA: TGTGCCAGCAGCTCCCCGGACAGGGTCCTGGACAATGAGCAGTTCTTC; CDR3 protein: CASSSPDRVLDNEQFF; D gene: TRBD1; V gene: TRBV5-4; J gene: TRBJ2-1; clone size: .
CDR3 DNA: TGTGCCAGCAGCTCAGGGGGAGGAGGCACTGAAGCTTTCTTT; CDR3 protein: CASSSGGGGTEAFF; D gene: TRBD1; V gene: TRBV7-3; J gene: TRBJ1-1; clone size: .
CDR3 DNA: TGTGCCAGCAGTTTACGAGGAGGGAGTCTGCGTGGCTACACCTTC; CDR3 protein: CASSLRGGSLRGYTF; D gene: .; V gene: TRBV28; J gene: TRBJ1-2; clone size: .
CDR3 DNA: TGTGCCACCAGCAGACTTGGAGAAGGGTTAGGGGGAAATCAGCCCCAGCATTTT; CDR3 protein: CATSRLGEGLGGNQPQHF; D gene: .; V gene: TRBV15; J gene: TRBJ1-5; clone size: .
CDR3 DNA: TGTGCCAGTAGTGCTTTACAGGGGGCCGGAAACACCATATATTTT; CDR3 protein: CASSALQGAGNTIYF; D gene: TRBD1; V gene: TRBV19; J gene: TRBJ1-3; clone size: .
CDR3 DNA: TGTGCCAGCAGCCCCCACCTAGCGGGGGGCTACAATGAGCAGTTCTTC; CDR3 protein: CASSPHLAGGYNEQFF; D gene: TRBD2; V gene: TRBV9; J gene: TRBJ2-1; clone size: few
CDR3 DNA: TGTGCCAGCAGCCGCGAAGGGGTAGACTCTCTGTTTTTT; CDR3 protein: CASSREGVDSLFF; D gene: .; V gene: TRBV2; J gene: TRBJ1-4; clone size: .
CDR3 DNA: TGTGCCAGCAGCCAACAGTGGAGCGGAGGCTACACCTTC; CDR3 protein: CASSQQWSGGYTF; D gene: .; V gene: TRBV3-1/TRBV3-2; J gene: TRBJ1-2; clone size: .
CDR3 DNA: TGTGCCATCAGTCCCGAACAGGGACTAAATGAAAAACTGTTTTTT; CDR3 protein: CAISPEQGLNEKLFF; D gene: .; V gene: TRBV10-3; J gene: TRBJ1-4; clone size: .
CDR3 DNA: TGTGCCAGCAGCTCATGGACGGACAGCTCCTACGAGCAGTACTTC; CDR3 protein: CASSSWTDSSYEQYF; D gene: .; V gene: TRBV11-2; J gene: TRBJ2-7; clone size: .
CDR3 DNA: TGTGCCAGCAGCCCGCCCGGGACAGCCATGAACACTGAAGCTTTCTTT; CDR3 protein: CASSPPGTAMNTEAFF; D gene: TRBD1; V gene: TRBV5-4; J gene: TRBJ1-1; clone size: once
CDR3 DNA: TGTGCCAGCAGCTTAGAGGTCCAGACTAGCGGGAGTTTGGAGGAAGAGACCCAGTACTTC; CDR3 protein: CASSLEVQTSGSLEEETQYF; D gene: TRBD2; V gene: TRBV7-8; J gene: TRBJ2-5; clone size: few
CDR3 DNA: TGTGCCAGCAGTGGCAGTAGCAACACCATATATTTT; CDR3 protein: CASSGSSNTIYF; D gene: .; V gene: TRBV2; J gene: TRBJ1-3; clone size: .
CDR3 DNA: TGTGCCAGCAGTCCCCCCCCCGACAGGTTTCCGCCTGAAGCTTTCTTT; CDR3 protein: CASSPPPDRFPPEAFF; D gene: .; V gene: TRBV28; J gene: TRBJ1-1; clone size: few
CDR3 DNA: TGTGCCATCAGTGATGGGGGGGCCTACAATGAGCAGTTCTTC; CDR3 protein: CAISDGGAYNEQFF; D gene: TRBD2; V gene: TRBV10-3; J gene: TRBJ2-1; clone size: .
CDR3 DNA: TGTGCCTGGAGAGGACAGGGACAAAGATCACCCCTCCACTTT; CDR3 protein: CAWRGQGQRSPLHF; D gene: TRBD1; V gene: TRBV30; J gene: TRBJ1-6; clone size: .
CDR3 DNA: TGTGCCAGCAGCTCTAACGCAAACACCATATATTTT; CDR3 protein: CASSSNANTIYF; D gene: .; V gene: TRBV11-2; J gene: TRBJ1-3; clone size: .
CDR3 DNA: TGTGCCAGCAGTGAATACCTAGTTATCGTCAAAAACATTCAGTACTTC; CDR3 protein: CASSEYLVIVKNIQYF; D gene: .; V gene: TRBV6-1; J gene: TRBJ2-4; clone size: .
CDR3 DNA: TGTGCCAGCAGCTTAGGAGGGGGTAGCGACTACGAGCAGTACTTC; CDR3 protein: CASSLGGGSDYEQYF; D gene: .; V gene: TRBV7-6; J gene: TRBJ2-7; clone size: few
CDR3 DNA: TGTGCCAGTAGTCCCACCGGGACAGGGGGCCAATACGAGCAGTACTTC; CDR3 protein: CASSPTGTGGQYEQYF; D gene: TRBD1; V gene: TRBV19; J gene: TRBJ2-7; clone size: .
CDR3 DNA: TGTGCCAGCAGTGAATATTCGGGAGCAAACTCTGGAAACACCATATATTTT; CDR3 protein: CASSEYSGANSGNTIYF; D gene: .; V gene: TRBV2; J gene: TRBJ1-3; clone size: .
CDR3 DNA: TGTGCCAGCAGCGCGACTAGCGGGCCCTACAATGAGCAGTTCTTC; CDR3 protein: CASSATSGPYNEQFF; D gene: TRBD2; V gene: TRBV3-1/TRBV3-2; J gene: TRBJ2-1; clone size: .
CDR3 DNA: TGTGCCAGCAGCTTAGCAGGGGGTAACACCGGGGAGCTGTTTTTT; CDR3 protein: CASSLAGGNTGELFF; D gene: TRBD1; V gene: TRBV11-2; J gene: TRBJ2-2; clone size: .
CDR3 DNA: TGTGCCAGCAGCCGGGACTATCCGATCCACGAGCAGTACTTC; CDR3 protein: CASSRDYPIHEQYF; D gene: TRBD2; V gene: TRBV5-8; J gene: TRBJ2-7; clone size: .
CDR3 DNA: TGTGCCAGCAGTTTGGGGGGACAGGAACCCAATCAGCCCCAGCATTTT; CDR3 protein: CASSLGGQEPNQPQHF; D gene: TRBD1; V gene: TRBV28; J gene: TRBJ1-5; clone size: .
CDR3 DNA: TGTGCCAGTAGTATACGTCCCGGGGGGACAGGGGGAGAGACCCAGTACTTC; CDR3 protein: CASSIRPGGTGGETQYF; D gene: TRBD1; V gene: TRBV19; J gene: TRBJ2-5; clone size: once
CDR3 DNA: TGTGCCAGCAGCTTTAAAGAGACCCAGTACTTC; CDR3 protein: CASSFKETQYF; D gene: .; V gene: TRBV5-4; J gene: TRBJ2-5; clone size: .
CDR3 DNA: TGCAGCGTTCTAATTTGGGAGGGAATCAACGAGCAGTACTTC; CDR3 protein: CSVLIWEGINEQYF; D gene: TRBD2; V gene: TRBV29-1; J gene: TRBJ2-7; clone size: .
CDR3 DNA: TGTGCCTGGTCGACAGTCACAGATACGCAGTATTTT; CDR3 protein: CAWSTVTDTQYF; D gene: .; V gene: TRBV30; J gene: TRBJ2-3; clone size: .
CDR3 DNA: TGTGCCAGCGGGACTAGCGGGAGCGTTGGCACAGATACGCAGTATTTT; CDR3 protein: CASGTSGSVGTDTQYF; D gene: TRBD2; V gene: TRBV19; J gene: TRBJ2-3; clone size: .
CDR3 DNA: TGCGCCAGCAGCCCTCCCTTGGCGGGGGGAGAGCAGTACTTC; CDR3 protein: CASSPPLAGGEQYF; D gene: TRBD2; V gene: TRBV5-1; J gene: TRBJ2-7; clone size: few
CDR3 DNA: TGTGCCAGCTCCCCGACAGGGGGCAATCAGCCCCAGCATTTT; CDR3 protein: CASSPTGGNQPQHF; D gene: TRBD1; V gene: TRBV18; J gene: TRBJ1-5; clone size: .
CDR3 DNA: TGTGCCAGTAGTATAGGGGGGGGATTTGAGCAGTTCTTC; CDR3 protein: CASSIGGGFEQFF; D gene: TRBD2; V gene: TRBV19; J gene: TRBJ2-1; clone size: .
CDR3 DNA: TGTGCCAGCAGCGGGTACAGGACCGCTAACTATGGCTACACCTTC; CDR3 protein: CASSGYRTANYGYTF; D gene: .; V gene: TRBV7-9; J gene: TRBJ1-2; clone size: few
CDR3 DNA: TGTGCCAGCAGCGTAGGAGGAGGGCAGCCCCAGCATTTT; CDR3 protein: CASSVGGGQPQHF; D gene: .; V gene: TRBV9; J gene: TRBJ1-5; clone size: few
CDR3 DNA: TGTGCCACCAGCAGGGGGGGACAGGGGAACACTGAAGCTTTCTTT; CDR3 protein: CATSRGGQGNTEAFF; D gene: TRBD1; V gene: TRBV15; J gene: TRBJ1-1; clone size: .
CDR3 DNA: TGTGCTAGTGGCCCCGGGGGGACGTCTCGTCAGCCCCAGCATTTT; CDR3 protein: CASGPGGTSRQPQHF; D gene: .; V gene: TRBV12-5; J gene: TRBJ1-5; clone size: .
CDR3 DNA: TGTGCCAGCAGCTTAGTCCCAAGCCAGCCCCAGCATTTT; CDR3 protein: CASSLVPSQPQHF; D gene: .; V gene: TRBV7-2; J gene: TRBJ1-5; clone size: .
CDR3 DNA: TGCGCCAGCAGCTTGGGAGGCGGGCCGAACACCGGGGAGCTGTTTTTT; CDR3 protein: CASSLGGGPNTGELFF; D gene: .; V gene: TRBV5-1; J gene: TRBJ2-2; clone size: once
CDR3 DNA: TGTGCCAGCAGTCCCCAAGGGGGGGCAGAAGCTTTCTTT; CDR3 protein: CASSPQGGAEAFF; D gene: .; V gene: TRBV28; J gene: TRBJ1-1; clone size: .
CDR3 DNA: TGTGCCAGCTCACCCTTGGGACTAGCGGGAGGGCCATGGATTAGTGAGCAGTTCTTC; CDR3 protein: CASSPLGLAGGPWISEQFF; D gene: TRBD2; V gene: TRBV18; J gene: TRBJ2-1; clone size: .
CDR3 DNA: TGTGCCATCAGTGACTCCCAGGGTGATGGAAACACCATATATTTT; CDR3 protein: CAISDSQGDGNTIYF; D gene: .; V gene: TRBV10-3; J gene: TRBJ1-3; clone size: .
CDR3 DNA: TGTGCCAGCAGCCCAGACAGGGTGTCTTACGAGCAGTACTTC; CDR3 protein: CASSPDRVSYEQYF; D gene: TRBD1; V gene: TRBV7-8; J gene: TRBJ2-7; clone size: .
CDR3 DNA: TGTGCCAGCAGTGAGACAGGAGACTCTGGAAACACCATATATTTT; CDR3 protein: CASSETGDSGNTIYF; D gene: .; V gene: TRBV3-1/TRBV3-2; J gene: TRBJ1-3; clone size: .
CDR3 DNA: TGCAGCGCCGCGGACAGGGCCTACGAGCAGTACTTC; CDR3 protein: CSAADRAYEQYF; D gene: TRBD1; V gene: TRBV29-1; J gene: TRBJ2-7; clone size: .
CDR3 DNA: TGTGCCGGACTTACAGGGGCCGGGGGCTACACCTTC; CDR3 protein: CAGLTGAGGYTF; D gene: TRBD1; V gene: TRBV28; J gene: TRBJ1-2; clone size: .
CDR3 DNA: TGTGCCAGCAGCTTGGGCTTAACTAGCGGGAGTTATGAGCAGTTCTTC; CDR3 protein: CASSLGLTSGSYEQFF; D gene: TRBD2; V gene: TRBV5-4; J gene: TRBJ2-1; clone size: .
CDR3 DNA: TGTGCCAGCAGCGCTACCGGGACAGAGATCTACGAGCAGTACTTC; CDR3 protein: CASSATGTEIYEQYF; D gene: TRBD1; V gene: TRBV3-1/TRBV3-2; J gene: TRBJ2-7; clone size: .
CDR3 DNA: TGTGCCAGCAGCTGGACTAGCGAGACAGATACGCAGTATTTT; CDR3 protein: CASSWTSETDTQYF; D gene: TRBD2; V gene: TRBV5-4; J gene: TRBJ2-3; clone size: once
CDR3 DNA: TGTGCCTGGACCCCGGGACACCGCTATGGCTACACCTTC; CDR3 protein: CAWTPGHRYGYTF; D gene: .; V gene: TRBV30; J gene: TRBJ1-2; clone size: few
CDR3 DNA: TGTGCCAGTAGTCGACCAGCGGGACCCCAATACGAGCAGTACTTC; CDR3 protein: CASSRPAGPQYEQYF; D gene: TRBD2; V gene: TRBV19; J gene: TRBJ2-7; clone size: .
CDR3 DNA: TGTGCCTGGAGGATCGCGGGAGGTCTGAATGAGCAGTTCTTC; CDR3 protein: CAWRIAGGLNEQFF; D gene: TRBD2; V gene: TRBV30; J gene: TRBJ2-1; clone size: once
CDR3 DNA: TGTGCCACCAGAGCCTCGGGAGCGGGAGGCACCGGGGAGCTGTTTTTT; CDR3 protein: CATRASGAGGTGELFF; D gene: TRBD2; V gene: TRBV15; J gene: TRBJ2-2; clone size: .
CDR3 DNA: TGTGCCATCTCGGCGGGAGGGAACACCGGGGAGCTGTTTTTT; CDR3 protein: CAISAGGNTGELFF; D gene: TRBD2; V gene: TRBV10-3; J gene: TRBJ2-2; clone size: .
CDR3 DNA: TGTGCCAGCAGCTTAGCGCAATGGGAGGGCCAGATAAAGGAGACCCAGTACTTC; CDR3 protein: CASSLAQWEGQIKETQYF; D gene: TRBD2; V gene: TRBV7-9; J gene: TRBJ2-5; clone size: .